This T cell receptor beta chain was retrieved from a study of blood T cell repertoires in COVID-19. The CDR3 length is 10 residues. V was shortened by 4 bases and J by 8 bases, with 6 bases between the two germline ends. Germline lookup yields CDR1 DFQATT and CDR2 SNEGSKA (reference sequence). In the authors' workflow: Amplified reference gene primers provided the basis for estimating nucleated cell counts. Sequencing used immunoSEQ multiplex PCR; TCRdb keeps in-frame clones, though not all of them. The D gene and trimming were derived from the DNA, and the V and J assignments and clone size from that table. The data show around 130,000 clones, roughly 80% seen once.

The chain is built from TRBV20-1 and TRBJ2-1; tentatively, D is TRBD2 (5 bases). Sequenced material: peripheral blood. This receptor was obtained from a human donor in a cohort sampled during active COVID-19. CDR3 protein: CSAMRDEQFF. Here the CDR3 DNA reads TGCAGTGCTATGAGGGATGAGCAGTTCTTC.